Each of the 21 T cell receptor beta chains below was sequenced from the same sample in a study of CD8 T cells in ankylosing spondylitis. One entry per CDR3 protein results from TCRdb running MiXCR on the 5' RACE reads. The sample has about 33,000 distinct CDR3 sequences, 14% seen once; the top ten hold about a third. Sequencing was done on a sample of blood. Receptor source: a male donor with ankylosing spondylitis or in good health (not recorded which).

This clonotype was detected a few times. This sequence joins TRBV28 and TRBJ2-5; tentative D call: TRBD1 (6 bases). V gave up 1 base and J gave up 4 bases, with 10 bases separating them. The germline gives CDR1 MDHEN, CDR2 SYDVKM. This CDR3 has 14 residues. CDR3 amino acids: CASSLFRGLETQYF. Here the CDR3 DNA reads TGTGCCAGCAGTTTATTTAGGGGGTTAGAGACCCAGTACTTC. The full variable domain, completed using reference TRBV28 and TRBJ2-5, is DVKVTQSSRYLVKRTGEKVFLECVQDMDHENMFWYRQDPGLGLRLIYFSYDVKMKEKGDIPEGYSVSREKKERFSLILESASTNQTSMYLCASSLFRGLETQYFGPGTRLLVL.

The chain couples TRBV20-1 to TRBJ2-1; 10 nucleotides agree with TRBD2. Germline CDR1 reads DFQATT; CDR2 reads SNEGSKA (reference sequence). The CDR3 covers 17 residues. After removal of 0 bases from V and 6 bases from J, the junction contained 11 bases not matched to a gene. The CDR3 is CSARDFPSGGFSNEQFF. CDR3 nucleotides: TGCAGTGCTAGAGATTTTCCTAGCGGGGGATTTTCCAATGAGCAGTTCTTC.

The rearrangement joins TRBV6-2 or TRBV6-3 to TRBJ2-3, with TRBD1 matching 7 bases. The CDR3 is 11 residues long. The germline CDR1 and CDR2 sequences are MNHEY and SVGEGT. Trimming cost V 6 bases and J 11 bases; bases outside gene matches: 5. CDR3 in DNA: TGTGCCAGCAGACAGGGGCTTGGGCAGTATTTT. This translates into CASRQGLGQYF.

This clonotype was detected only a few times. This chain links TRBV29-1 with TRBJ2-5; D might be TRBD1 (6 bases). The CDR3 loop spans 14 amino acids. Trimming cost V 4 bases and J 3 bases, with 15 bases left between them. Germline lookup yields CDR1 SQVTM and CDR2 ANQGSEA. CDR3 in amino acids: CSVGIGGLKETQYF. CDR3 coding DNA: TGCAGCGTTGGTATAGGGGGTTTAAAAGAGACCCAGTACTTC. The full variable domain, its missing parts supplied by reference TRBV29-1 and TRBJ2-5, is SAVISQKPSRDICQRGTSLTIQCQVDSQVTMMFWYRQQPGQSLTLIATANQGSEATYESGFVIDKFPISRPNLTFSTLTVSNMSPEDSSIYLCSVGIGGLKETQYFGPGTRLLVL.

The CDR3 here is CASSPQETQYF. In DNA, the CDR3 is TGTGCCAGCTCACCCCAAGAGACCCAGTACTTC. This chain uses TRBV18 with TRBJ2-5; no firm D call. V lost 3 bases and J lost 1, with 0 bases in between. Germline V gene sequence: CDR1 KGHSH, CDR2 LQKENI. The CDR3 runs 11 residues.

This sequence joins TRBV12-3 or TRBV12-4 and TRBJ2-2; 10 bases are shared with TRBD2. The CDR3 consists of 15 residues. After removal of 6 bases from V and 7 bases from J, the junction contained 8 bases not matched to a gene. The CDR3 loop reads CASSLSGGNIGELFF. The CDR3 DNA reads TGTGCCAGCAGCCTTAGCGGGGGGAATATCGGGGAGCTGTTTTTT.

The chain recombines TRBV12-3 or TRBV12-4 with TRBJ2-7; D gene ambiguous. V shed 5 bases and J shed 0 bases, with 8 bases lying between them. There are 13 residues in the CDR3. The DNA of the CDR3 is TGTGCCAGCAGTACCCATAGCTCCTACGAGCAGTACTTC. The encoded protein is CASSTHSSYEQYF.

The rearrangement joins TRBV2 to TRBJ2-2; D remains ambiguous. V was trimmed by 5 bases and J by 7 bases, leaving 8 bases between them. The germline V gene has CDR1 SNHLY and CDR2 FYNNEI. This CDR3 has 12 amino acids. The chain's CDR3 is CASSKNSGELFF. Here the CDR3 DNA reads TGTGCCAGCAGTAAGAATAGCGGGGAGCTGTTTTTT. Complete variable domain (other parts from reference TRBV2 and TRBJ2-2): EPEVTQTPSHQVTQMGQEVILRCVPISNHLYFYWYRQILGQKVEFLVSFYNNEISEKSEIFDDQFSVERPDGSNFTLKIRSTKLEDSAMYFCASSKNSGELFFGEGSRLTVL.

The chain employs TRBV5-1 and TRBJ2-3, with TRBD1 identical over 7 bases. Germline assignment: CDR1 SGHRS and CDR2 YFSETQ. Trimming took 0 bases from V and 0 from J; bases not matched to a gene: 4. This CDR3 region has 16 residues. The CDR3 spells CASSLAGTESTDTQYF. CDR3 sequence (DNA): TGCGCCAGCAGCTTGGCCGGGACAGAGAGCACAGATACGCAGTATTTT. Variable domain in full (rest from reference TRBV5-1 and TRBJ2-3): KAGVTQTPRYLIKTRGQQVTLSCSPISGHRSVSWYQQTPGQGLQFLFEYFSETQRNKGNFPGRFSGRQFSNSRSEMNVSTLELGDSALYLCASSLAGTESTDTQYFGPGTRLTVL.

The chain combines TRBV7-2 with TRBJ2-1; no clear D. Germline CDR1 reads SGHTA; CDR2 reads FQGNSA. The CDR3 is made up of 11 amino acids. Deletions cut 5 bases from V and 10 bases from J, with 9 bases between. The CDR3 sequence: CASSINGEQFF. The CDR3 coding sequence is TGTGCCAGCAGCATTAACGGGGAGCAGTTCTTC.

J is TRBJ2-1 and V is TRBV9; TRBD2 aligns across 8 bases. The germline gives CDR1 SGDLS, CDR2 YYNGEE. Germline trimming cut 0 bases from V and 4 bases from J; bases unmatched to any gene: 6. The CDR3 spans 16 residues. The CDR3, as DNA: TGTGCCAGCAGCGTAGAGGTAGCGGGGACTTACAATGAGCAGTTCTTC. Its protein product is CASSVEVAGTYNEQFF.

This clonotype was counted ten times or more. In DNA, the CDR3 is TGTGCCACCAGTGAACCGGGGACCTACAATGAGCAGTTCTTC. Encoded protein: CATSEPGTYNEQFF. The genes are TRBV24-1 and TRBJ2-1, with D tentatively TRBD2 (5 bases). V was cut by 4 bases and J by 2 bases, with 8 bases left in between. CDR3 size: 14 residues. Germline loops: CDR1 KGHDR, CDR2 SFDVKD.

The J gene is TRBJ1-5, the V gene TRBV28; D is possibly TRBD1 (5 bases). With 6 bases removed from V and 0 bases from J, the gap between germline ends came to 15 bases. Germline values: CDR1 MDHEN, CDR2 SYDVKM. There are 16 residues in the CDR3. The CDR3 nucleotides are TGTGCCAGCAGGGGACGGGACTGGACTAGCAATCAGCCCCAGCATTTT. Translation gives CASRGRDWTSNQPQHF.

This clonotype was seen more than once but under ten times. The genes are TRBV24-1 and TRBJ1-1; D gene unclear. The CDR3 has 14 amino acids. V dropped 1 base and J dropped 1 base, with 6 bases sitting between them. Germline V gene lookup returns CDR1 KGHDR and CDR2 SFDVKD. The CDR3 region has the DNA TGTGCCACCAGTGATTTAGGAGGGAACACTGAAGCTTTCTTT. This encodes CATSDLGGNTEAFF.

This chain joins TRBV6-5 and TRBJ1-4; 12 nucleotides match TRBD1. In germline, CDR1 is MNHEY, CDR2 SVGAGI. This CDR3 is built from 15 residues. V shed 6 bases and J 6 bases; nucleotides not matched to a gene: 5. The CDR3 nucleotides read TGTGCCAGCAGGGGACAGGGGGCAGTGGATGAAAAACTGTTTTTT. Protein: CASRGQGAVDEKLFF.

V is TRBV4-3 and J is TRBJ1-4; the D is unclear. Trimming removed 0 bases from V and 5 bases from J, with 10 bases in between. Per the germline V gene, CDR1 is LGHNA and CDR2 is YSLEER. This CDR3 has 15 residues. The CDR3 region is CASSQDRQKNEKLFF. The CDR3 DNA reads as TGCGCCAGCAGCCAAGATAGGCAGAAGAATGAAAAACTGTTTTTT.

This clonotype was observed a handful of times. The chain recombines TRBV4-2 with TRBJ2-2; D is unresolved. V was shortened by 0 bases and J by 5 bases, with 7 bases between the two germline ends. Germline loops: CDR1 LGHNA, CDR2 YNFKEQ. This CDR3 is built from 14 residues. Here the CDR3 reads CASSQDARTGELFF. Here the CDR3 DNA reads TGTGCCAGCAGCCAAGATGCCCGAACCGGGGAGCTGTTTTTT.

The J gene is TRBJ1-5, the V gene TRBV28; D unresolved. The CDR3 contains 12 residues. Germline values: CDR1 MDHEN, CDR2 SYDVKM. With 2 bases removed from V and 4 bases from J, the gap between germline ends came to 3 bases. CDR3 protein: CASSLVNQPQHF. DNA of the CDR3: TGTGCCAGCAGTTTAGTGAATCAGCCCCAGCATTTT.

This clonotype occurred many times. This chain uses TRBV12-3 or TRBV12-4 with TRBJ2-5; the match to TRBD1 covers 10 bases. J was trimmed by 4 bases and V by 6 bases; bases with no gene match: 5. This CDR3 comprises 14 residues. CDR3 sequence (DNA): TGTGCCAGCAGAAACCGGGACAGGGGAGAGACCCAGTACTTC. Amino acid sequence: CASRNRDRGETQYF.

V gene TRBV7-8 combines with J gene TRBJ1-1; D is unclear. From germline, CDR1 is SGHVS and CDR2 FQNEAQ. The CDR3 length is 14 residues. V was cut by 6 bases and J by 3 bases, with 14 bases left in between. The DNA of the CDR3 is TGTGCCAGCAGTGGTTCGGCAGTTGACACTGAAGCTTTCTTT. This encodes CASSGSAVDTEAFF.

This rearrangement joins TRBV7-2 to TRBJ2-7; TRBD2 matches 13 bases. The germline V gene has CDR1 SGHTA and CDR2 FQGNSA. This CDR3 is built from 16 residues. V lost 1 base and J lost 2; bases outside the gene matches: 2. CDR3 sequence: CASSLEGTSGAYEQYF. CDR3 DNA: TGTGCCAGCAGCTTAGAGGGGACTAGCGGGGCCTACGAGCAGTACTTC.